This TCR beta chain was retrieved from a study of cytomegalovirus exposure and HLA in healthy donors. Study at large: Inside one of the first data releases sat about 85 million unique TCRs taken from HLA-typed donors. Points from the study as a whole: TCR beta V- and J-gene trimming, according to a later analysis, was linked to a missense DCLRE1C variant. Earlier analysis looked at TCR beta V segments, and most were productive about 87% or about 30% of the time.

This CDR3 region has 15 residues. Looked up from germline, CDR1 is MNHNY and CDR2 is SVGAGI (reference sequence). V dropped 6 bases and J dropped 0; count of bases not matched to a gene: 8. PCR primers comprised 60 Vbeta and 13 Jbeta primers. TCRdb's copy holds only in-frame clones and misses some; the assay was immunoSEQ multiplex PCR. The top ten hold approximately 2% of the sample, which has around 190,000 clones, roughly four fifths seen once. There are a few counts of this clone. What it binds is unknown. The chain joins TRBV6-6 to TRBJ2-7, with 7 bases fitting TRBD1. The sequence derives from a man younger than 35 in good health and CMV-seronegative. The sequenced material came from PBMCs. The CDR3 sequence is CASRPTGEISYEQYF. DNA of the CDR3: TGTGCCAGCAGGCCTACAGGGGAAATCTCCTACGAGCAGTACTTC.